Shown below are 7 T cell receptor beta chains from a single sample sequenced in a study of shared clonotypes between healthy human individuals. Using immunoSEQ multiplex PCR, the repertoire was profiled, and TCRdb retains in-frame clones only, with some absent. Seen here are about 2 million clones, 90% to 95% observed once, and the top ten hold 0.13%. Sequenced input: naive CD4+ T cells sorted from blood. The subset was: CD45RA+ positively selected. Source of these receptors: a man between 18 and 35 years old in good health.

The chain has TRBV6-5 and TRBJ1-6; D not certain. The V and J ends lost 0 bases and 8 bases respectively, with 8 bases between them. Germline CDR1 is MNHEY and CDR2 is SVGAGI. This CDR3 has 14 residues. This chain's CDR3 is CASSYSIRDSPLHF. In nucleotides, the CDR3 is TGTGCCAGCAGTTACTCGATAAGGGATTCACCCCTCCACTTT.

The V call is TRBV7-9, the J call TRBJ2-3; 8 bases fit TRBD1. The length of the CDR3 is 15 residues. Germline CDR1 SEHNR, CDR2 FQNEAQ (reference sequence). V trimming: 1 base; J trimming: 5 bases; junction bases outside the gene matches: 5. This CDR3 reads CASSLGDRLEDTQYF. The CDR3 DNA follows: TGTGCCAGCAGCTTAGGGGACAGGCTTGAAGATACGCAGTATTTT.

The V and J genes are TRBV27 and TRBJ2-1, with TRBD2 identical over 11 bases. Germline V gene data show CDR1 as MNHEY and CDR2 as SMNVEV (reference sequence). Trimming took 7 bases from V and 9 from J; bases not matched to a gene: 8. CDR3 length: 14 amino acids. The CDR3 is CASKSLAGGGEQFF. The CDR3 DNA is TGTGCCAGCAAGAGCCTAGCGGGAGGAGGTGAGCAGTTCTTC.

This chain connects TRBV4-1 to TRBJ2-7; 12 nucleotides line up with TRBD2. Germline CDR1 MGHRA, CDR2 YSYEKL. With V trimmed by 4 bases and J by 3 bases, 4 bases remained unmatched. The CDR3 consists of 15 residues. The CDR3 is CASSRTSGGYYEQYF. CDR3 in DNA: TGCGCCAGCAGCCGAACTAGCGGGGGGTACTACGAGCAGTACTTC.

This clone was seen a single time. The chain links TRBV7-6 to TRBJ2-4; D perhaps matches TRBD1 (5 bases). V dropped 1 base and J dropped 9 bases, with 13 bases sitting between them. The CDR3 is 14 amino acids. The germline V gene encodes CDR1 SGHVS and CDR2 FNYEAQ. As DNA, the CDR3 is TGTGCCAGCAGCTTAGACAGGTCCAATTCCATTCAGTACTTC. Translation gives CASSLDRSNSIQYF.

This clone showed up just a few times. The chain is built from TRBV5-6 and TRBJ2-5; tentatively, D is TRBD2 (5 bases). CDR1 is SGHDT, CDR2 YYEEEE, per germline. CDR3 size: 16 residues. Deletions cut 2 bases from V and 7 bases from J, with 21 bases between. The CDR3 sequence is CASSLIRFLGEATQYF. In nucleotides, the CDR3 is TGTGCCAGCAGCTTAATAAGGTTCTTGGGAGAAGCGACCCAGTACTTC.

The genes are TRBV11-2 and TRBJ2-5, with D tentatively TRBD1 or TRBD2 (5 bases each). V was shortened by 4 bases and J by 0 bases, with 12 bases between the two germline ends. The CDR3 is 15 residues long. Germline V CDR1 and CDR2: SGHAT, FQNNGV. The CDR3 reads CASSSWMGDQETQYF. CDR3 in DNA: TGTGCCAGCAGCTCCTGGATGGGGGACCAAGAGACCCAGTACTTC.